These 27 T cell receptor beta chains were all obtained from the same sample, sequenced in a study of blood T cell repertoires in COVID-19. Assay: immunoSEQ multiplex PCR; the TCRdb copy retains only in-frame clones and omits some. This sample has some 190,000 clones, with under 90% found just once. Sequenced: peripheral blood. The receptors here all came from a woman aged 80 or over with COVID-19, enrolled during active disease.

This sequence joins TRBV19 and TRBJ1-1, with D perhaps TRBD1 (5 bases). Germline CDR1 is LNHDA and CDR2 is SQIVND (reference sequence). Trimming left V 5 bases short and J 1 base short, with 20 bases between. This CDR3 region has 17 residues. CDR3 region: CASSSMGGIYQNTEAFF. The CDR3 nucleotides are TGTGCCAGTAGTTCCATGGGGGGGATTTACCAGAACACTGAAGCTTTCTTT. Full variable domain (remainder filled in from reference TRBV19 and TRBJ1-1): DGGITQSPKYLFRKEGQNVTLSCEQNLNHDAMYWYRQDPGQGLRLIYYSQIVNDFQKGDIAEGYSVSREKKESFPLTVTSAQKNPTAFYLCASSSMGGIYQNTEAFFGQGTRLTVV.

V usage is TRBV3-1 (or the pseudogene TRBV3-2) and J usage is TRBJ1-3; a possible D gene is TRBD1 (6 bases). V gave up 4 bases and J gave up 4 bases, with 11 bases separating them. The CDR3 is 14 amino acids. Germline V gene lookup returns CDR1 LGHDT and CDR2 YNNKEL (reference sequence). The CDR3 DNA is TGTGCCAGCAGCCCCTCAGGGGTAGGAAACACCATATATTTT. This sequence encodes CASSPSGVGNTIYF.

This sequence joins TRBV6-5 and TRBJ2-1; D perhaps matches TRBD2 (5 bases). This CDR3 has 12 amino acids. The ends were cut back, 8 bases at V and 3 bases at J, with 8 bases in the middle. Germline values: CDR1 MNHEY, CDR2 SVGAGI. The CDR3 sequence: CASRGGYNEQFF. The CDR3 nucleotides are TGTGCCAGCCGCGGAGGCTACAATGAGCAGTTCTTC.

The chain recombines TRBV14 with TRBJ2-7; 12 bases are shared with TRBD2. The CDR3 has 16 amino acids. V shed 3 bases, J shed 0 bases, and the junction held 3 bases outside the gene matches. Looked up from germline, CDR1 is SGHDN and CDR2 is FVKESK. CDR3 protein: CASSHQTSGSSYEQYF. In DNA, the CDR3 is TGTGCCAGCAGCCACCAGACTAGCGGGAGCTCCTACGAGCAGTACTTC.

The rearrangement links TRBV5-1 to TRBJ1-6; tentatively, D is TRBD1 (5 bases). CDR3 length: 18 amino acids. Trimming removed 0 bases from V and 2 bases from J, with 15 bases in between. The V gene's germline CDR1 is SGHRS and CDR2 YFSETQ. CDR3 nucleotides: TGCGCCAGCAGCTTGGACTTCGGAACAGGACCCTATAATTCACCCCTCCACTTT. This translates into CASSLDFGTGPYNSPLHF.

The V call is TRBV3-1 (or the pseudogene TRBV3-2), the J call TRBJ1-4; TRBD1 agrees at 7 bases. CDR1 and CDR2 from the germline V gene are LGHDT and YNNKEL (reference sequence). The CDR3 runs 15 residues. V shed 1 base and J 8 bases; nucleotides not matched to a gene: 7. Here the CDR3 reads CASSQGDRAWEKLFF. Written as DNA, the CDR3 is TGTGCCAGCAGCCAAGGCGACAGGGCATGGGAAAAACTGTTTTTT.

The chain joins TRBV5-1 to TRBJ1-6; 8 bases line up with TRBD1. Trimming removed 6 bases from V and 3 bases from J; junction bases left unmatched: 2. The germline V gene encodes CDR1 SGHRS and CDR2 YFSETQ. The CDR3 runs to 14 residues. The CDR3 nucleotides read TGCGCCAGCAAGACAGGGGACTATAATTCACCCCTCCACTTT. It is translated as CASKTGDYNSPLHF.

This chain links TRBV5-1 with TRBJ2-2; D gene uncertain. This CDR3 is built from 14 residues. V lost 2 bases and J lost 3, with 8 bases in between. The V gene's germline CDR1 is SGHRS and CDR2 YFSETQ. The CDR3 here is CASSFLEYTGELFF. The CDR3 DNA reads TGCGCCAGCAGCTTTCTGGAGTACACCGGGGAGCTGTTTTTT.

The chain combines TRBV7-2 with TRBJ2-1; 12 nucleotides align to TRBD2. With 5 bases clipped from V and 3 bases from J, the junction kept 11 bases outside the gene matches. Germline-derived CDR1 and CDR2 are SGHTA and FQGNSA. CDR3 length equals 18 residues. DNA of the CDR3: TGTGCCAGCAGCAGAATGACTAGCGGGAGACGACTCTACAATGAGCAGTTCTTC. Amino acid sequence: CASSRMTSGRRLYNEQFF.

The chain employs TRBV28 and TRBJ2-1; D is ambiguous. The CDR3 is made up of 12 amino acids. V lost 2 bases to trimming and J lost 8 bases, with 7 bases between them. From germline, CDR1 is MDHEN and CDR2 SYDVKM. CDR3 in amino acids: CASSLVPYEQFF. In DNA, the CDR3 is TGTGCCAGCAGTTTAGTCCCTTATGAGCAGTTCTTC.

The genes are TRBV5-4 and TRBJ2-5, with 7 positions matching TRBD2. CDR3 size: 16 residues. Trimming removed 3 bases from V and 1 base from J; junction bases left unmatched: 9. Germline V gene lookup returns CDR1 SGHNT and CDR2 YYREEE (reference sequence). DNA for the CDR3: TGTGCCAGCAGCTCCAATGGGGGAGGGATCCAAGAGACCCAGTACTTC. This translates into CASSSNGGGIQETQYF. Full variable domain (outside the CDR3, taken from reference TRBV5-4 and TRBJ2-5): ETGVTQSPTHLIKTRGQQVTLRCSSQSGHNTVSWYQQALGQGPQFIFQYYREEENGRGNFPPRFSGLQFPNYSSELNVNALELDDSALYLCASSSNGGGIQETQYFGPGTRLLVL.

Only a few counts were recorded for this clone. The rearrangement links TRBV20-1 to TRBJ1-5; D call uncertain. CDR1 and CDR2 from the germline V gene are DFQATT and SNEGSKA (reference sequence). This CDR3 is built from 14 residues. The ends were cut back, 3 bases at V and 0 bases at J, with 9 bases in the middle. CDR3 DNA: TGCAGTGCTAGTTACGGGAATAGCAATCAGCCCCAGCATTTT. Its translation is CSASYGNSNQPQHF.

The chain is built from TRBV27 and TRBJ1-6, with 8 bases aligning to TRBD1. Germline CDR1 and CDR2: MNHEY and SMNVEV (reference sequence). The V segment lost 2 bases and the J segment 7 bases; nucleotides outside the gene matches: 10. CDR3 length equals 17 residues. The CDR3 is CASSLRPLDRVNSPLHF. DNA for the CDR3: TGTGCCAGCAGTTTACGGCCACTGGACAGGGTGAATTCACCCCTCCACTTT.

The V gene is TRBV19, the J gene TRBJ2-1, with 8 bases matching TRBD2. V was pared by 1 base and J by 10 bases, with 9 bases of the junction left unmatched. Germline V gene lookup returns CDR1 LNHDA and CDR2 SQIVND (reference sequence). There are 15 residues in the CDR3. Written as DNA, the CDR3 is TGTGCCAGTAGTATAGGATTCGGGGGGGCCGGGGAGCAGTTCTTC. Protein sequence: CASSIGFGGAGEQFF.

The chain uses TRBV11-2 and TRBJ2-3, with 8 bases fitting TRBD2. The V segment lost 6 bases and the J segment 1 base; nucleotides outside the gene matches: 9. The CDR3 consists of 16 residues. The germline CDR1 and CDR2 sequences are SGHAT and FQNNGV. The CDR3: CASRFAGGHGTDTQYF. The CDR3 nucleotides are TGTGCCAGCAGGTTCGCGGGGGGCCATGGCACAGATACGCAGTATTTT.

The rearrangement joins TRBV5-1 to TRBJ1-2; unclear D gene. The V gene's germline CDR1 is SGHRS and CDR2 YFSETQ. V lost 0 bases to trimming and J lost 4 bases, with 7 bases between them. The CDR3 loop spans 13 amino acids. The CDR3 DNA follows: TGCGCCAGCAGCTTGGGAGTTACCTATGGCTACACCTTC. Amino acids: CASSLGVTYGYTF. Looking up the rest from reference TRBV5-1 and TRBJ1-2 gives the full variable domain: KAGVTQTPRYLIKTRGQQVTLSCSPISGHRSVSWYQQTPGQGLQFLFEYFSETQRNKGNFPGRFSGRQFSNSRSEMNVSTLELGDSALYLCASSLGVTYGYTFGSGTRLTVV.

The chain recombines TRBV3-1 (or the pseudogene TRBV3-2) with TRBJ2-3, with 16 bases identical to TRBD2. CDR3 length: 16 residues. With V trimmed by 4 bases and J by 11 bases, 9 bases remained unmatched. Germline CDR1 LGHDT, CDR2 YNNKEL (reference sequence). The CDR3 DNA reads TGTGCCAGCAGCCGCCAGGGACTAGCGGGGGGGGTAGGGCAGTATTTT. Amino acids: CASSRQGLAGGVGQYF.

Here the CDR3 reads CASSKYSSGDNQPQHF. The CDR3 bases are TGTGCCAGTAGTAAATATAGTTCGGGGGATAATCAGCCCCAGCATTTT. The rearrangement links TRBV19 to TRBJ1-5, with D possibly TRBD1 on 5 matching bases. CDR1 and CDR2 (germline): LNHDA, SQIVND (reference sequence). Trimming cost V 4 bases and J 4 bases, with 17 bases left between them. The CDR3 has 16 residues.

This clone came up once. The J gene is TRBJ1-6, the V gene TRBV2; 10 positions agree with TRBD1. This CDR3 region has 15 residues. Germline V gene sequence: CDR1 SNHLY, CDR2 FYNNEI. J lost 12 bases, V lost 6 bases, and 11 bases had no gene match. The DNA for the CDR3 is TGTGCCAGCAGCCCCCGGACAGGGGGAACCTTACCCCTCCACTTT. It translates to CASSPRTGGTLPLHF.

The sample holds a few counts of this clone. This chain joins TRBV6-1 and TRBJ2-1; 12 positions match TRBD2. The CDR3 is made up of 17 amino acids. V dropped 1 base and J dropped 7; count of bases not matched to a gene: 8. Germline V gene sequence: CDR1 MNHNS, CDR2 SASEGT. The CDR3 is CASSEGASGRAVNEQFF. The CDR3 nucleotides are TGTGCCAGCAGTGAAGGGGCTAGCGGGAGGGCGGTGAATGAGCAGTTCTTC.

This sequence joins TRBV9 and TRBJ1-1; D is perhaps TRBD1 (6 bases). CDR3 length equals 13 residues. With 3 bases removed from V and 5 bases from J, the gap between germline ends came to 11 bases. CDR1 SGDLS and CDR2 YYNGEE come from the germline V gene. CDR3 nucleotides: TGTGCCAGCAGCGCAATCCAGGGGACTGAAGCTTTCTTT. Amino acid sequence: CASSAIQGTEAFF.

This clone was detected only once. This chain links TRBV7-9 with TRBJ1-5; 8 bases agree with TRBD1. Trimming cost V 3 bases and J 6 bases; bases outside gene matches: 4. The CDR3 runs 14 residues. Germline V CDR1 and CDR2: SEHNR, FQNEAQ (reference sequence). The CDR3 nucleotides are TGTGCCAGCAGCTTCGGACAGGGACCTCAGCCCCAGCATTTT. Translation gives CASSFGQGPQPQHF.

The genes are TRBV5-1 and TRBJ1-6, with TRBD1 matching 9 bases. This CDR3 spans 15 amino acids. Germline V gene data show CDR1 as SGHRS and CDR2 as YFSETQ. Trimming removed 3 bases from V and 10 bases from J; junction bases left unmatched: 8. The CDR3 loop is CASSSYGTGTSPLHF. The CDR3 nucleotides read TGCGCCAGCAGCTCATACGGGACAGGGACCTCACCCCTCCACTTT.

The CDR3 spells CASSQEYGRGTASYNEQFF. Here the CDR3 DNA reads TGCGCCAGCAGCCAAGAATACGGGAGGGGGACAGCATCCTACAATGAGCAGTTCTTC. This sequence joins TRBV4-1 and TRBJ2-1; possibly TRBD2 for D (8 bases). V dropped 0 bases and J dropped 1 base, with 19 bases sitting between them. Germline CDR1 MGHRA, CDR2 YSYEKL. This CDR3 spans 19 amino acids.

This chain joins TRBV5-1 and TRBJ2-2; a possible D gene is TRBD2 (6 bases). CDR3 length equals 14 residues. The V end lost 3 bases, the J end lost 7 bases, and 13 bases lay between the germline ends. Germline values: CDR1 SGHRS, CDR2 YFSETQ. In DNA, the CDR3 is TGCGCCAGCAGCTCAATCGGGCGGGGCGGGGAGCTGTTTTTT. Protein sequence: CASSSIGRGGELFF.

The rearrangement joins TRBV2 to TRBJ1-4; D is unclear. The CDR3 is 12 amino acids. The V end lost 5 bases, the J end lost 7 bases, and 8 bases lay between the germline ends. Per the germline V gene, CDR1 is SNHLY and CDR2 is FYNNEI. The CDR3 loop reads CASSSIGEKLFF. The CDR3 DNA reads TGTGCCAGCAGTTCGATCGGTGAAAAACTGTTTTTT.

The V call is TRBV19, the J call TRBJ1-6; 7 nucleotides align to TRBD1. V shed 8 bases and J 8 bases; nucleotides not matched to a gene: 6. This CDR3 has 13 amino acids. The germline V gene encodes CDR1 LNHDA and CDR2 SQIVND (reference sequence). The CDR3 DNA reads as TGTGCCAGTCACCGACAGGGAGATTCACCCCTCCACTTT. This encodes CASHRQGDSPLHF.